This T cell receptor beta chain comes out of a study of control samples from healthy donors and cancer patients. The protocol was immunoSEQ multiplex PCR, while the TCRdb copy is restricted to in-frame clones and leaves out a portion. Among about 80,000 clones listed, 84% were seen once. V was trimmed by 4 bases and J by 3 bases, leaving 3 bases between them. This CDR3 is built from 12 residues. The germline V gene encodes CDR1 SEHNR and CDR2 FQNEAQ (reference sequence). The source is a man aged 55 to 70 with head and neck cancer. The V call is TRBV7-9, the J call TRBJ1-4; unclear D gene. Sequencing used PBMCs. The CDR3 protein is CASSSSNEKLFF. Written as DNA, the CDR3 is TGTGCCAGCAGCTCCTCTAATGAAAAACTGTTTTTT. The complete variable domain, with remaining parts taken from reference TRBV7-9 and TRBJ1-4, reads DTGVSQNPRHKITKRGQNVTFRCDPISEHNRLYWYRQTLGQGPEFLTYFQNEAQLEKSRLLSDRFSAERPKGSFSTLEIQRTEQGDSAMYLCASSSSNEKLFFGSGTQLSVL.